This T cell receptor (beta chain) was profiled in a study of identical twins. General study points: Insertions ran lower in abundant cord blood beta clonotypes, though not in memory repertoires.

With regard to this clonotype: Antigen: not known. At one end the junction does not follow the germline gene, possibly because of a read error.

Donors were all healthy Caucasians. TCRdb processed the 5' RACE reads anew with MiXCR; each CDR3 protein has one entry. Seen here are approximately 550,000 distinct CDR3 sequences, under 25% observed once, and the top ten hold 0.48%. Germline CDR1 is SGHDT and CDR2 is YYEEEE. There are 14 residues in the CDR3. These data are also associated with another study on yellow fever vaccine responses in identical twins. That study adds: Each twin's T cell response to the vaccine was reported to look partly convergent and partly personalized.

Sequenced sample: CD4+ T cells sorted from blood. The source is a woman younger than 35 in good health. The chain uses TRBV5-6 and TRBJ1-1, with 8 nucleotides matching TRBD1. CDR3 DNA: TGTGCCAGCACCTTGGGACAGGCGACCTTGTGGGCTTTCTTT. It translates to CASTLGQATLWAFF.